The 10 T cell receptor beta chains presented below share a single source sample, sequenced in a study of T cell responses to AZD1222 COVID-19 vaccine. Some clones are missing from TCRdb's copy, which holds only in-frame ones; the method was immunoSEQ multiplex PCR. The data show around 180,000 clones, over 80% seen once. Sequenced here: peripheral blood, sampled on day 0 of AZD1222 vaccination. These receptors came from an adult in good health.

V gene TRBV25-1 combines with J gene TRBJ1-6; TRBD1 matches 7 bases. V lost 6 bases to trimming and J lost 7 bases; unmatched junction nucleotides: 6. Germline loops: CDR1 MGHDK, CDR2 SYGVNS. The CDR3 is made up of 14 amino acids. This CDR3 reads CASRETGNNSPLHF. In nucleotides, the CDR3 is TGTGCCAGCAGGGAGACAGGGAACAATTCACCCCTCCACTTT. Full variable domain (missing parts from reference TRBV25-1 and TRBJ1-6): EADIYQTPRYLVIGTGKKITLECSQTMGHDKMYWYQQDPGMELHLIHYSYGVNSTEKGDLSSESTVSRIRTEHFPLTLESARPSHTSQYLCASRETGNNSPLHFGNGTRLTVT.

The gene calls are TRBV3-1 (or the pseudogene TRBV3-2) and TRBJ1-4; D uncertain. CDR3 length: 14 residues. Deletions cut 4 bases from V and 3 bases from J, with 9 bases between. CDR1 and CDR2 (germline): LGHDT, YNNKEL (reference sequence). The CDR3 nucleotides read TGTGCCAGCAGCCTCCGGGCCTCTAATGAAAAACTGTTTTTT. It yields the protein CASSLRASNEKLFF.

The rearrangement links TRBV12-5 to TRBJ2-1, with 15 bases identical to TRBD2. V trimming: 4 bases; J trimming: 2 bases; junction bases outside the gene matches: 3. The CDR3 runs 17 residues. Germline V gene lookup returns CDR1 LGHNT and CDR2 FRNRAP. The CDR3 loop is CASGSWTSGRAYNEQFF. The CDR3 DNA reads as TGTGCTAGTGGTTCCTGGACTAGCGGGAGGGCCTACAATGAGCAGTTCTTC.

DNA for the CDR3: TGTGCCATCAGTCTGGGACAGGGGGAAGAGTTTGCTTTCTTT. Amino acids: CAISLGQGEEFAFF. This chain joins TRBV10-3 and TRBJ1-1, with TRBD1 matching 11 bases. Per germline, CDR1 ENHRY and CDR2 SYGVKD. This CDR3 comprises 14 residues. V shed 5 bases, J shed 11 bases, and the junction held 10 bases outside the gene matches.

The CDR3 is CASSIGPTSTEAFF. CDR3 nucleotide sequence: TGTGCCAGTAGTATCGGACCTACGAGCACTGAAGCTTTCTTT. The chain is built from TRBV19 and TRBJ1-1, with D unclear. CDR3 length: 14 amino acids. Germline V gives CDR1 LNHDA, CDR2 SQIVND (reference sequence). V lost 3 bases and J lost 4, with 12 bases in between.

The count of this clone is one. This chain's CDR3 is CASSKPGLAGINEQFF. The DNA for the CDR3 is TGTGCCAGCAGCAAGCCGGGACTAGCGGGGATCAATGAGCAGTTCTTC. The chain employs TRBV7-2 and TRBJ2-1; 13 bases agree with TRBD2. The CDR3 consists of 16 residues. CDR1 SGHTA and CDR2 FQGNSA come from the germline V gene. V lost 5 bases and J lost 6; bases outside the gene matches: 7.

The J gene is TRBJ1-6, the V gene TRBV19; D not certain. This CDR3 spans 14 amino acids. The V and J ends lost 9 bases and 5 bases respectively, with 14 bases between them. The germline gives CDR1 LNHDA, CDR2 SQIVND (reference sequence). In DNA form, the CDR3 reads TGTGCCAGCAGCCCCCAGACGGATAATTCACCCCTCCACTTT. Its translation is CASSPQTDNSPLHF. The entire variable domain, with the rest obtained from reference TRBV19 and TRBJ1-6, is as follows: DGGITQSPKYLFRKEGQNVTLSCEQNLNHDAMYWYRQDPGQGLRLIYYSQIVNDFQKGDIAEGYSVSREKKESFPLTVTSAQKNPTAFYLCASSPQTDNSPLHFGNGTRLTVT.

The chain carries TRBV5-1 and TRBJ1-1; D gene uncertain. CDR1 SGHRS and CDR2 YFSETQ come from the germline V gene. Trimming took 4 bases from V and 1 from J, leaving 11 bases between them. The CDR3 length is 14 residues. The CDR3 region is CASSHGMSNTEAFF. CDR3 coding DNA: TGCGCCAGCAGCCACGGTATGTCGAACACTGAAGCTTTCTTT.

This chain joins TRBV13 and TRBJ1-1; D gene ambiguous. CDR1 and CDR2 from the germline V gene are PRHDT and FYEKMQ (reference sequence). The V gene lost 5 bases and the J gene lost 0 bases, with 10 bases spanning the gap. The CDR3 length is 14 residues. In DNA form, the CDR3 reads TGTGCCAGCAGCCCCTGGCGGGTGAACACTGAAGCTTTCTTT. As protein: CASSPWRVNTEAFF.

The rearrangement links TRBV2 to TRBJ2-7; D gene unclear. Trimming pared 4 bases from V and 4 bases from J, leaving 8 bases between. Germline values: CDR1 SNHLY, CDR2 FYNNEI. The CDR3 length is 12 residues. DNA for the CDR3: TGTGCCAGCAGTGCCACAAGTTACGAGCAGTACTTC. It codes for CASSATSYEQYF.